This TCR beta chain came from a study of T cell changes during pregnancy in multiple sclerosis. From germline, CDR1 is SGDLS and CDR2 YYNGEE. The CDR3 is 16 residues long. The junction had 6 bases not matched to a gene; V was cut back by 2 bases and J by 0 bases. Sequenced by immunoSEQ multiplex PCR; TCRdb stores in-frame clones only, minus some. Among more than 45,000 clones listed, approximately 95% were seen once. The V call is TRBV9, the J call TRBJ2-3, with 7 bases aligning to TRBD2. This TCR was recovered from a female donor with multiple sclerosis, enrolled in a pregnancy study. The sample consisted of CD4+ T cells from peripheral blood mononuclear cells, taken in the first trimester of pregnancy. The CDR3 DNA reads as TGTGCCAGCAGCGTCTTTTGGGACTATAGCACAGATACGCAGTATTTT. It codes for CASSVFWDYSTDTQYF.